This TCR beta chain was sequenced during a study of multiple sclerosis patients with progressive multifocal leukoencephalopathy. Each PCR contained spiked synthetic TR CDR3 controls spanning every V-J pairing. This table comes from immunoSEQ multiplex PCR, and its TCRdb copy is limited to in-frame clones, with some not included. The table includes approximately 30,000 clones, roughly 86% detected once. Sample time point: time of PML onset. After about 16 to 56 months on natalizumab, the natalizumab-treated patients developed PML. Prior interferon beta treatment was universal, and the PML patients were all female. The T3 samples were drawn when PML began. CDR1 is SGHVS, CDR2 FQNEAQ, per germline. This CDR3 contains 14 residues. The V segment lost 5 bases and the J segment 7 bases; nucleotides outside the gene matches: 9.

The sample here was PBMCs, taken from a patient treated with natalizumab. The V and J genes are TRBV7-8 and TRBJ2-7; 9 bases map to TRBD1. The sequence came from a woman aged 40 to 50 with progressive multifocal leukoencephalopathy. CDR3 in amino acids: CASSPGTGKGEQYF. CDR3 bases: TGTGCCAGCAGCCCGGGGACAGGGAAGGGTGAGCAGTACTTC.